One T cell receptor beta chain is described in this entry. This entry belongs to a study of spatial heterogeneity in lung cancer. Stated time point: sample taken at primary tumor resection. Germline lookup yields CDR1 SGHRS and CDR2 YFSETQ. Trimming cost V 2 bases and J 8 bases, with 8 bases left between them. The CDR3 has 12 residues. TCRdb reprocessed the 5' RACE reads with MiXCR, giving one entry per CDR3 protein. The sample yields 60,000 or so distinct CDR3 sequences, under 7.5% seen once. The sequence came from a female donor with early-stage non-small cell lung cancer. The genes are TRBV5-1 and TRBJ2-1; D might be TRBD2 (5 bases). This material consisted of PBMCs, taken at surgery. The CDR3 loop reads CASSLRRDEQFF. Written as DNA, the CDR3 is TGCGCCAGCAGCTTAAGGCGGGATGAGCAGTTCTTC.